This T cell receptor beta chain was recorded in a study of blood T cell repertoires in COVID-19. CDR3 length equals 14 residues. Trimming cost V 3 bases and J 4 bases, with 10 bases left between them. Germline V gives CDR1 LNHNV, CDR2 YYDKDF (reference sequence). This table comes from immunoSEQ multiplex PCR, and its TCRdb copy is limited to in-frame clones, with some not included. This table holds hundreds of thousands of clones, about 88% found once. This clone was seen a handful of times. In Cohort 3, a recovered donor had either two negative PCRs, clearance, or symptom resolution. The sequencing sample was made of PBMCs or T cells enriched from blood (not recorded which). This chain links TRBV15 with TRBJ1-3, with D possibly TRBD1 on 6 matching bases. The sequence was collected from a man aged 55 to 69 who had recovered from COVID-19. The CDR3 reads CATSSGQLGNTIYF. CDR3 nucleotide sequence: TGTGCCACCAGCAGCGGACAGTTGGGAAACACCATATATTTT. Looking up the rest from reference TRBV15 and TRBJ1-3 gives the full variable domain: DAMVIQNPRYQVTQFGKPVTLSCSQTLNHNVMYWYQQKSSQAPKLLFHYYDKDFNNEADTPDNFQSRRPNTSFCFLDIRSPGLGDTAMYLCATSSGQLGNTIYFGEGSWLTVV.